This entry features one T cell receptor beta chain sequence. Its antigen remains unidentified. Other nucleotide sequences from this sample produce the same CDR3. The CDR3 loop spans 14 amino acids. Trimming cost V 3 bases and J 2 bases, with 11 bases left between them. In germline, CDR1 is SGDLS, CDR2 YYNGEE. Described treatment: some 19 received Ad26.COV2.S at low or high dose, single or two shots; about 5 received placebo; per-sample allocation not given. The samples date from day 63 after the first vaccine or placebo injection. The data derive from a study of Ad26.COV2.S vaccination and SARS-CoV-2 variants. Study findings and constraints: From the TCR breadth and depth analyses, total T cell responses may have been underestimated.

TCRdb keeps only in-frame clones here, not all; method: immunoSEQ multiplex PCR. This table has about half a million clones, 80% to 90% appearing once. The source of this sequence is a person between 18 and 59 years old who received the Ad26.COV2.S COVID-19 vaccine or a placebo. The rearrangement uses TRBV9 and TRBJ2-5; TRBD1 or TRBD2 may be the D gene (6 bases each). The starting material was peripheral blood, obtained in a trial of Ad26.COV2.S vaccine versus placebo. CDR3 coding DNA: TGTGCCAGCAGCGCGACAGGACTACAAGAGACCCAGTACTTC. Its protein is CASSATGLQETQYF.